Below are 20 T cell receptor beta chains sequenced from a single sample in a study of T cell changes during pregnancy in multiple sclerosis. Here immunoSEQ multiplex PCR was the method, and the copy in TCRdb shows in-frame clones only, minus some. The sample shows about 41,000 clones, roughly 90% of them seen only once. The source material was CD8+ T cells from peripheral blood mononuclear cells, sampled in the third trimester of pregnancy. The receptor set was obtained from a female donor with multiple sclerosis, enrolled in a pregnancy study.

The chain has TRBV10-3 and TRBJ2-3, with D perhaps matching TRBD2 (5 bases). The CDR3 sequence is 15 residues long. The V gene's germline CDR1 is ENHRY and CDR2 SYGVKD. V gave up 2 bases and J gave up 2 bases, with 11 bases separating them. Written as DNA, the CDR3 is TGTGCCATCAGTGAGCCTAGCTCAGTCACAGATACGCAGTATTTT. Its protein product is CAISEPSSVTDTQYF.

In nucleotides, the CDR3 is TGTGCCACCAGCAGAGACCAGGGGGCACTTCACGAGCAGTACTTC. This sequence encodes CATSRDQGALHEQYF. The chain couples TRBV15 to TRBJ2-7, with TRBD1 matching over 8 bases. Germline assignment: CDR1 LNHNV and CDR2 YYDKDF (reference sequence). The length of the CDR3 is 15 residues. V lost 0 bases, J lost 5 bases, and 6 bases stayed unmatched.

V and J are TRBV4-3 and TRBJ1-2; 7 nucleotides align to TRBD1. Germline trimming cut 0 bases from V and 5 bases from J; bases unmatched to any gene: 12. The CDR3 has 17 amino acids. Germline V gene sequence: CDR1 LGHNA, CDR2 YSLEER. CDR3 loop: CASSQDDEQGKLYGYTF. In DNA, the CDR3 is TGCGCCAGCAGCCAAGATGACGAACAGGGGAAGTTGTATGGCTACACCTTC.

The CDR3 here is CASSQIRTDTQYF. CDR3 bases: TGTGCCAGCAGCCAGATACGCACAGATACGCAGTATTTT. The V and J genes are TRBV11-2 and TRBJ2-3; D is undetermined. CDR1 and CDR2 (germline): SGHAT, FQNNGV. This CDR3 has 13 amino acids. Trimming removed 5 bases at V and 1 base at J, with 7 bases between.

This clone was counted once. The chain links TRBV28 to TRBJ1-1, with D possibly being TRBD1 (5 bases). Per germline, CDR1 MDHEN and CDR2 SYDVKM. V lost 6 bases and J lost 0, with 11 bases in between. CDR3 size: 14 residues. In DNA form, the CDR3 reads TGTGCCAGCAGCACACACAGGATGAACACTGAAGCTTTCTTT. Its translation is CASSTHRMNTEAFF.

This sequence joins TRBV27 and TRBJ1-2, with TRBD1 matching over 10 bases. V shed 6 bases, J shed 8 bases, and the junction held 15 bases outside the gene matches. From germline, CDR1 is MNHEY and CDR2 SMNVEV (reference sequence). CDR3 length: 16 residues. CDR3 in amino acids: CASRLTGGEFVGGYTF. CDR3 nucleotide sequence: TGTGCCAGCAGACTGACAGGGGGCGAATTCGTTGGGGGCTACACCTTC.

This clone is a singleton in its sample. This rearrangement joins TRBV11-2 to TRBJ1-1, with TRBD1 matching over 10 bases. Per germline, CDR1 SGHAT and CDR2 FQNNGV. V lost 0 bases to trimming and J lost 4 bases; unmatched junction nucleotides: 8. CDR3 length equals 17 residues. The CDR3 spells CASSLDFGQGGSTEAFF. The CDR3 DNA reads TGTGCCAGCAGCTTAGATTTCGGACAGGGGGGATCCACTGAAGCTTTCTTT.

The chain uses TRBV7-9 and TRBJ2-7; maybe TRBD1 (6 bases). Trimming removed 3 bases at V and 0 bases at J, with 6 bases between. The CDR3 is 13 amino acids. Germline-derived CDR1 and CDR2 are SEHNR and FQNEAQ (reference sequence). The CDR3 is CASSFRGSYEQYF. The CDR3 bases are TGTGCCAGCAGCTTCAGGGGCTCCTACGAGCAGTACTTC.

V usage is TRBV2 and J usage is TRBJ2-1, with 9 bases lining up with TRBD2. The CDR3 spans 14 residues. V lost 3 bases and J lost 9; bases outside the gene matches: 6. Germline values: CDR1 SNHLY, CDR2 FYNNEI. The CDR3 nucleotides are TGTGCCAGCAGTGACGTGGGACTAGCCGGTGAGCAGTTCTTC. As protein: CASSDVGLAGEQFF.

This clone came up a few times. The chain is built from TRBV28 and TRBJ1-1; no definite D call. This CDR3 contains 13 residues. The V gene lost 6 bases and the J gene lost 1 base, with 9 bases spanning the gap. Germline values: CDR1 MDHEN, CDR2 SYDVKM. DNA for the CDR3: TGTGCCAGCAGAGCAGGTACGAACACTGAAGCTTTCTTT. As protein: CASRAGTNTEAFF. Combining the CDR3 with reference TRBV28 and TRBJ1-1 gives the whole variable domain DVKVTQSSRYLVKRTGEKVFLECVQDMDHENMFWYRQDPGLGLRLIYFSYDVKMKEKGDIPEGYSVSREKKERFSLILESASTNQTSMYLCASRAGTNTEAFFGQGTRLTVV.

The rearrangement links TRBV5-5 to TRBJ1-1, with a possible D match to TRBD1 (5 bases). Germline CDR1 is SGHKS and CDR2 is YYEKEE (reference sequence). Trimming cost V 6 bases and J 3 bases, with 15 bases left between them. This CDR3 comprises 14 residues. CDR3 bases: TGTGCCAGCACCCACCTTGGAGGGGACACTGAAGCTTTCTTT. It is translated as CASTHLGGDTEAFF.

J is TRBJ2-7 and V is TRBV30, with D perhaps TRBD1 (6 bases). The CDR3 has 14 amino acids. Trimming shortened V by 3 bases and J by 4 bases, and 16 bases separated the two germline ends. Looked up from germline, CDR1 is GTSNPN and CDR2 is SVGIG (reference sequence). The CDR3 region is CAWSQRKQGYEQYF. The DNA for the CDR3 is TGTGCCTGGAGCCAAAGGAAACAGGGATACGAGCAGTACTTC.

The count of this clone is one. V usage is TRBV5-4 and J usage is TRBJ2-7, with D hard to call. V dropped 0 bases and J dropped 4 bases, with 5 bases sitting between them. Germline V lookup: CDR1 SGHNT, CDR2 YYREEE (reference sequence). The CDR3 loop spans 12 amino acids. The CDR3 nucleotides read TGTGCCAGCAGCTTGGGGCAGTACGAGCAGTACTTC. It translates to CASSLGQYEQYF.

This rearrangement joins TRBV7-8 to TRBJ2-5; D possibly corresponds to TRBD1 (5 bases). The CDR3 consists of 14 residues. Germline V gene data show CDR1 as SGHVS and CDR2 as FQNEAQ. Trimming removed 5 bases from V and 3 bases from J, with 13 bases in between. The CDR3 region is CASSPRAGKETQYF. The CDR3 DNA reads as TGTGCCAGCAGCCCTCGCGCAGGGAAAGAGACCCAGTACTTC.

V and J are TRBV19 and TRBJ1-1; TRBD1 matches at 7 bases. V shed 6 bases and J 8 bases; nucleotides not matched to a gene: 6. The germline V gene encodes CDR1 LNHDA and CDR2 SQIVND (reference sequence). The CDR3 extends over 12 amino acids. CDR3 bases: TGTGCCAGTAGAAAAACAGGGGTCGAAGCTTTCTTT. Amino acid sequence: CASRKTGVEAFF.

V usage is TRBV5-1 and J usage is TRBJ2-1; the D is unclear. Germline V gene sequence: CDR1 SGHRS, CDR2 YFSETQ. The CDR3 extends over 12 amino acids. V lost 2 bases and J lost 5, with 5 bases in between. The CDR3: CASSFGDNEQFF. The CDR3 DNA is TGCGCCAGCAGCTTCGGTGACAATGAGCAGTTCTTC.

The genes are TRBV27 and TRBJ2-5; tentatively, D is TRBD1 (5 bases). The CDR3 extends over 13 amino acids. Per germline, CDR1 MNHEY and CDR2 SMNVEV (reference sequence). V lost 2 bases to trimming and J lost 4 bases, with 8 bases between them. DNA for the CDR3: TGTGCCAGCAGTTTAGGACACCTAGAGACCCAGTACTTC. Residues: CASSLGHLETQYF.

The chain uses TRBV9 and TRBJ2-1; TRBD2 aligns across 12 bases. The CDR3 is 17 residues long. The V segment lost 2 bases and the J segment 5 bases; nucleotides outside the gene matches: 8. The germline CDR1 and CDR2 sequences are SGDLS and YYNGEE. The CDR3 loop reads CASSVRSSGRVNNEQFF. As DNA, the CDR3 is TGTGCCAGCAGCGTGCGTTCTAGCGGGAGGGTCAACAATGAGCAGTTCTTC.

The chain links TRBV27 to TRBJ2-7; 7 positions agree with TRBD1. Germline V gives CDR1 MNHEY, CDR2 SMNVEV (reference sequence). After removal of 0 bases from V and 3 bases from J, the junction contained 5 bases not matched to a gene. CDR3 size: 15 residues. The CDR3 sequence is CASSLSVGTVYEQYF. For the CDR3, the DNA is TGTGCCAGCAGTTTATCTGTCGGGACAGTCTACGAGCAGTACTTC.

The chain combines TRBV7-8 with TRBJ2-5, with a tentative D call TRBD2 (5 bases). The CDR3 runs to 15 residues. In germline, CDR1 is SGHVS, CDR2 FQNEAQ. Trimming took off 1 base at V and 4 bases at J, with 13 bases between the two ends. Here the CDR3 reads CASSLGGSITETQYF. For the CDR3, the DNA is TGTGCCAGCAGCTTAGGTGGGAGTATAACAGAGACCCAGTACTTC.